Sequencing of this T cell receptor beta chain was carried out in a study of patients and donors after allogeneic stem cell transplantation. This clonotype has a handful of counts. TCRdb passed the RT-PCR reads through MiXCR, listing each CDR3 protein once. The sample has 87,000 or so distinct CDR3 sequences, roughly 5.2% seen once. The CDR3 consists of 14 residues. The germline gives CDR1 LGHDT, CDR2 YNNKEL (reference sequence). Germline trimming cut 4 bases from V and 1 base from J; bases unmatched to any gene: 2. The sequenced sample consisted of blood, either unsorted or a sorted T cell fraction (not recorded which). The V and J genes are TRBV3-1 and TRBJ2-7, with TRBD2 matching 9 bases. The receptor was isolated from a human donor who was either an allogeneic HSCT recipient or a stem cell or donor lymphocyte infusion donor (not recorded which). It is not recorded whose cells these are; they may come from a transplant donor. The CDR3 sequence is CASSRLADSYEQYF. CDR3 bases: TGTGCCAGCAGCCGACTAGCGGATTCCTACGAGCAGTACTTC.